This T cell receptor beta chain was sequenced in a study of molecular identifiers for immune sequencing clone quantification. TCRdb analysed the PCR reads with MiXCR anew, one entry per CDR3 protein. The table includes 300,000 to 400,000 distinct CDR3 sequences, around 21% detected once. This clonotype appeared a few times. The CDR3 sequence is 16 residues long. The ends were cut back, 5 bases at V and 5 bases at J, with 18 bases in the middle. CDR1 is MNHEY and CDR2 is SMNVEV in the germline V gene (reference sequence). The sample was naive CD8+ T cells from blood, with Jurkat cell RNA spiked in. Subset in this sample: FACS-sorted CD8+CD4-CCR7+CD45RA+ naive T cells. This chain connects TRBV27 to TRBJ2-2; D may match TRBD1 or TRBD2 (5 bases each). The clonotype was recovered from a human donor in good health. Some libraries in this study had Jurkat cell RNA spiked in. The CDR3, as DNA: TGTGCCAGCAGTGGGTTGTGGGTGAGGGGAACCGGGGAGCTGTTTTTT. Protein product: CASSGLWVRGTGELFF.